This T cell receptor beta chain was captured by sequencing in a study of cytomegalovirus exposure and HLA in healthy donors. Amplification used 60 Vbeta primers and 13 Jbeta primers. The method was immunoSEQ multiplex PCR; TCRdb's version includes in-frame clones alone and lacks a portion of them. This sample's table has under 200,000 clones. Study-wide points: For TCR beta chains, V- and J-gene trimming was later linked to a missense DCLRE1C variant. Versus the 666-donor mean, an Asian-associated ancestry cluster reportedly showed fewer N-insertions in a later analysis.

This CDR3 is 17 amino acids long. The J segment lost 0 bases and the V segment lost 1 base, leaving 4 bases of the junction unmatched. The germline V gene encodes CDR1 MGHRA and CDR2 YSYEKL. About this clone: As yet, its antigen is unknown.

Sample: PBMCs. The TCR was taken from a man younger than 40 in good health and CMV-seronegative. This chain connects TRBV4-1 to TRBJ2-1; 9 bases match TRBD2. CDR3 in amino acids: CASSQAGGRGSYNEQFF. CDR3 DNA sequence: TGCGCCAGCAGCCAAGCAGGCGGGAGGGGCTCCTACAATGAGCAGTTCTTC.